Listed below are T cell receptor beta chains from one sample, sequenced in a study of identical twins. TCRdb re-called the 5' RACE reads with MiXCR, one entry per CDR3 protein. In the table there are about 890,000 distinct CDR3 sequences, 12% of which are singletons. The data were also submitted as part of a second study, on yellow fever vaccine responses in identical twins.

Sequences were obtained from PBMCs. These TCRs come from a woman between 18 and 30 years old in good health. Each CDR3 is given with its conserved first and last residue. D genes are given only for firm matches. Not all rows give a size; the values are once, few, many and, for expanded clones, a class.

TRBJ1-2 TRBD1 TRBV12-3/TRBV12-4 many TGTGCCAGCAGTTTAATTTTGCTTTTCACCCAAACGACAGGGGTTAACTATGGCTACACCTTC CASSLILLFTQTTGVNYGYTF
TRBJ1-1 TRBD1 TRBV12-3/TRBV12-4 . TGTGCCAGCAGTCGATCCGGGACAGGGTACACTGAAGCTTTCTTT CASSRSGTGYTEAFF
TRBJ2-1 TRBD2 TRBV12-3/TRBV12-4 . TGTGCCAGCAGCATTACTAGCGGGGGGTACAATGAGCAGTTCTTC CASSITSGGYNEQFF
TRBJ2-2 . TRBV20-1 . TGCAGTGCTAGAGGGGGCGGACCTTACTTCGGGGAGCTGTTTTTT CSARGGGPYFGELFF
TRBJ2-3 . TRBV4-1 few TGCGCCAGCAGCCAAGGAGGGCCCAATACGCAGTATTTT CASSQGGPNTQYF
TRBJ1-4 . TRBV12-3/TRBV12-4 . TGTGCCAGCAGTAAACAGGACTTAAAACTGTTTTTT CASSKQDLKLFF
TRBJ2-5 TRBD2 TRBV20-1 once TGCAGTGCTAGGGGGTCGACTAGCCGCAAAGAGACCCAGTACTTC CSARGSTSRKETQYF
TRBJ1-1 . TRBV27 . TGTGCCAGCAGTCGGCACTTGAACACTGAAGCTTTCTTT CASSRHLNTEAFF
TRBJ2-1 . TRBV29-1 few TGCAGCGTCCCCACCTCTCTCCCCTGGGGGTTCTACTACAATGAGCAGTTCTTC CSVPTSLPWGFYYNEQFF
TRBJ2-1 TRBD2 TRBV15 . TGTGCCACCAGCTCCCTAGCGGGAGGGCAGAATGAGCAGTTCTTC CATSSLAGGQNEQFF
TRBJ2-7 TRBD1 TRBV19 once TGTGCCAGTAGTATCGGGACAGGCTCCTACGAGCAGTACTTC CASSIGTGSYEQYF
TRBJ2-5 . TRBV11-2 few TGTGCCAGCGGAGGGGGAGGACAGGAGACCCAGTACTTC CASGGGGQETQYF
TRBJ2-1 TRBD2 TRBV7-4 few TGTGCCAGCAGCTTAGGACTAGCAATTTCTCCCGCGGACTCCTACAATGAGCAGTTCTTC CASSLGLAISPADSYNEQFF
TRBJ1-1 . TRBV10-3 few TGTGCCATCAGTGATAGGGTAAACACTGAAGCTTTCTTT CAISDRVNTEAFF
TRBJ2-1 TRBD2 TRBV14 . TGTGCCAGCAGCCTATTCCGACTAGCGGCCGGCGATGAGCAGTTCTTC CASSLFRLAAGDEQFF
TRBJ2-2 TRBD1 TRBV7-9 . TGTGCCAGCAGCAACACGGGACAGGCGAACACCGGGGAGCTGTTTTTT CASSNTGQANTGELFF
TRBJ1-6 . TRBV20-1 few TGCAGTGCTAGAGACAGACAGAGCTCCTATAATTCACCCCTCCACTTT CSARDRQSSYNSPLHF
TRBJ2-1 TRBD2 TRBV7-9 few TGTGCCAGCAGCCCACCTGGTTGGACTAGCGTGGATGAGCAGTTCTTC CASSPPGWTSVDEQFF
TRBJ2-7 TRBD2 TRBV10-2 few TGCGCCAGTGGGACTAGCGGCTCTAGGGTCTCCGAGCAGTACTTC CASGTSGSRVSEQYF
TRBJ2-6 . TRBV25-1 . TGTGCCAGCAGTGAGCGACAGGCTGGGGCCAACGTCCTGACTTTC CASSERQAGANVLTF
TRBJ2-5 TRBD2 TRBV2 . TGTGCCAGCAGTGACGGGCTAGCGGGAGTACCCCAGTACTTC CASSDGLAGVPQYF
TRBJ2-3 . TRBV6-4 many TGTGCCAGCAGTGACTCGCGGGGGCCCGCAGATACGCAGTATTTT CASSDSRGPADTQYF
TRBJ1-2 . TRBV3-1 few TGTGCCAGCAGCCAAGGTCCCTCGGGTGGCTACACCTTC CASSQGPSGGYTF
TRBJ2-3 TRBD2 TRBV24-1 few TGTGCCACCGGTCAGCGGGGGGCGACAGATACGCAGTATTTT CATGQRGATDTQYF
TRBJ1-2 . TRBV6-2/TRBV6-3 many TGTGCCAGCAGTTACCCATATGGCTACACCTTC CASSYPYGYTF
TRBJ2-1 . TRBV6-5 . TGTGCCAGCAGTTCCCTGACTCGGCTCTATGAGCAGTTCTTC CASSSLTRLYEQFF
TRBJ2-5 . TRBV6-1 few TGTGCCAGCAGTCGGGGGTCCACACAAGAGACCCAGTACTTC CASSRGSTQETQYF
TRBJ2-7 TRBD1 TRBV20-1 many TGCAGTGCTAGTCGGGACAGGGAACCCTACGAGCAGTACTTC CSASRDREPYEQYF
TRBJ2-5 . TRBV20-1 many TGCAGTGCTAGAGGCAGTACAGAGACCCAGTACTTC CSARGSTETQYF
TRBJ2-7 . TRBV12-3/TRBV12-4 few TGTGCCAGCAGTTTACGTGGGAGATCCTACGAGCAGTACTTC CASSLRGRSYEQYF
TRBJ1-1 . TRBV20-1 . TGCAGTGCTAGTCAGGGGAGGACTGAAGCTTTCTTT CSASQGRTEAFF
TRBJ2-1 TRBD2 TRBV24-1 . TGTGCCACCAGTGATAGATATGGCCTAGGGACTAGCGCCTCCAATGAGCAGTTCTTC CATSDRYGLGTSASNEQFF
TRBJ1-3 . TRBV7-9 many TGTGCCAGCAGCTTAGGACCGATCTCGGGCTCTGGAAACACCATATATTTT CASSLGPISGSGNTIYF
TRBJ2-2 TRBD1 TRBV4-1 many TGCGCCAGCAGCAAGGGACAGGGGAACACCGGGGAGCTGTTTTTT CASSKGQGNTGELFF
TRBJ2-1 . TRBV3-1 . TGTGCCAGCGGACAGTTCTCGTATAATGAGCAGTTCTTC CASGQFSYNEQFF
TRBJ2-3 TRBD2 TRBV3-1 few TGTGCCAGCAGTCGAAAAGCCGGACTAGCGAGACCCACAGATACGCAGTATTTT CASSRKAGLARPTDTQYF
TRBJ2-1 . TRBV27 few TGTGCCAGCAGTTCATACGTGGCGACGGAATATGAGCAGTTCTTC CASSSYVATEYEQFF
TRBJ2-7 . TRBV3-1 few TGTGCCAGCAGCCAAGACTGGACGGGGCCCTACGAGCAGTACTTC CASSQDWTGPYEQYF
TRBJ1-2 . TRBV6-5 few TGTGCCAGCAGTTACTCGGGGTACGACTATGGCTACACCTTC CASSYSGYDYGYTF